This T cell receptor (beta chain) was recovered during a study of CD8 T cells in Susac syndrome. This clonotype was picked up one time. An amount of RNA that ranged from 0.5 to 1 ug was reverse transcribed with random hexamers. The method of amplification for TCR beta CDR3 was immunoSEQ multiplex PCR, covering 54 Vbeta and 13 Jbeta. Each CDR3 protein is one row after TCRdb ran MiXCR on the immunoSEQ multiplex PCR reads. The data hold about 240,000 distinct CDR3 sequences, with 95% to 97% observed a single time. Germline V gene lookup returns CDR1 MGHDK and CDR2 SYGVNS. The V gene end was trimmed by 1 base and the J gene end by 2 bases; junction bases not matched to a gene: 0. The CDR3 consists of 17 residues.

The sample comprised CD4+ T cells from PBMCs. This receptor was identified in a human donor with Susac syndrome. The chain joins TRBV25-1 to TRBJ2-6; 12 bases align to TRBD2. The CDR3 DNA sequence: TGTGCCAGCAGTGAATGGACTAGCGGGACTGGGGCCAACGTCCTGACTTTC. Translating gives CASSEWTSGTGANVLTF.